The clone carrying this T cell receptor beta chain was observed many times. Its antigen is currently unknown. TCRdb re-called the 5' RACE reads with MiXCR, one entry per CDR3 protein. The sample yields 200,000 to 300,000 distinct CDR3 sequences, 8% to 9.5% seen once. CDR1 is ENHRY, CDR2 SYGVKD, per germline. V was pared by 1 base and J by 0 bases, with 11 bases between. This CDR3 spans 16 amino acids. This sample was included in a study of CD8 T cells in ankylosing spondylitis. Study results and caveats: Clones linked to disease, bearing a CD8+ phenotype, were relatively rare in peripheral blood. Reported data indicate significant enrichment of disease-linked clones within matched ankylosing spondylitis synovial fluid. Characteristic, it appeared, of ankylosing spondylitis blood was a TCR beta motif of eight highly homologous variants. Earlier authors reported some of these motif variants in reactive arthritis synovial fluid and blood.

The V call is TRBV10-3, the J call TRBJ2-3; tentative D call: TRBD1 (6 bases). What was sequenced was blood, either unsorted or a sorted T cell fraction (not recorded which). The TCR comes from a male donor with ankylosing spondylitis or in good health (not recorded which). CDR3 nucleotides: TGTGCCATCAGTGAGTTTGGGGGCGCTAGCACAGATACGCAGTATTTT. Its translation: CAISEFGGASTDTQYF.